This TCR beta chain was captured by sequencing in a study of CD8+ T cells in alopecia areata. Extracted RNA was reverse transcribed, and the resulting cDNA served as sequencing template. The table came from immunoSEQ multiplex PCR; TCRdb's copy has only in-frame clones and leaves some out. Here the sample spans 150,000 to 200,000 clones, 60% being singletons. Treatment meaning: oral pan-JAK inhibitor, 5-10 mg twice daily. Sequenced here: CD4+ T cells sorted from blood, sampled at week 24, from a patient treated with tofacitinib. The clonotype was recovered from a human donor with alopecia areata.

CDR3 sequence reads: CASSQDLPTQEQFF. CDR3 sequence (DNA): TGCGCCAGCAGCCAAGATCTCCCTACTCAAGAGCAGTTCTTC. The rearrangement joins TRBV4-1 to TRBJ2-1; no reliable D call. The CDR3 has 14 residues. Germline CDR1 MGHRA, CDR2 YSYEKL. Trimming pared 0 bases from V and 10 bases from J, leaving 13 bases between.